This record covers a single TCR beta chain. The protocol was immunoSEQ multiplex PCR, while the TCRdb copy is restricted to in-frame clones and leaves out a portion. This sample has about 120,000 clones, with nearly 95% found just once. V lost 6 bases and J 8 bases, leaving 13 bases between the germline ends. CDR3 size: 13 residues. Germline assignment: CDR1 LNHDA and CDR2 SQIVND (reference sequence). The entry originates in a study of control samples from healthy donors and cancer patients. The sequence was collected from a young man in good health. Specimen: blood. The rearrangement links TRBV19 to TRBJ1-4, with D possibly matching TRBD1 (6 bases). CDR3: CASSPGTPEKLFF. CDR3 nucleotide sequence: TGTGCCAGTAGCCCCGGGACACCCGAAAAACTGTTTTTT.